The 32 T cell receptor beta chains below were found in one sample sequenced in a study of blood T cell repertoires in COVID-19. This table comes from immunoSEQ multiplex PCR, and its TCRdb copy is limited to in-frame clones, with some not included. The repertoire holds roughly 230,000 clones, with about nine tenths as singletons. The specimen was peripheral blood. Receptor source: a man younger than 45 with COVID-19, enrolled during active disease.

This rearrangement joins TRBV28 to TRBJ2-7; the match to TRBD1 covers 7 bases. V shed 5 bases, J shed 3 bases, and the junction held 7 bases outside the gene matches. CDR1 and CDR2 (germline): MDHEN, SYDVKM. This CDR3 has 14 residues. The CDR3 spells CASSPTGAFYEQYF. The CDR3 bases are TGTGCCAGCAGTCCTACAGGGGCATTCTACGAGCAGTACTTC.

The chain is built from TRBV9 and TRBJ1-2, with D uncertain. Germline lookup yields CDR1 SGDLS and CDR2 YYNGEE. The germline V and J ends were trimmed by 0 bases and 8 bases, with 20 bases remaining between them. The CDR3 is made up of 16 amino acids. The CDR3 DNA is TGTGCCAGCAGCGTAGTCGCCCAGAACCCCCCCAGGGGCTACACCTTC. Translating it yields CASSVVAQNPPRGYTF. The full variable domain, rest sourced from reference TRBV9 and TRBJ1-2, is DSGVTQTPKHLITATGQRVTLRCSPRSGDLSVYWYQQSLDQGLQFLIQYYNGEERAKGNILERFSAQQFPDLHSELNLSSLELGDSALYFCASSVVAQNPPRGYTFGSGTRLTVV.

The CDR3, as DNA: TGTGCCAGCAGTTACGCGGGGACCAACTATGGCTACACCTTC. Its protein is CASSYAGTNYGYTF. J is TRBJ1-2 and V is TRBV6-6, with D perhaps TRBD1 (5 bases). V was shortened by 2 bases and J by 2 bases, with 9 bases between the two germline ends. Germline CDR1 reads MNHNY; CDR2 reads SVGAGI (reference sequence). The CDR3 sequence is 14 residues long.

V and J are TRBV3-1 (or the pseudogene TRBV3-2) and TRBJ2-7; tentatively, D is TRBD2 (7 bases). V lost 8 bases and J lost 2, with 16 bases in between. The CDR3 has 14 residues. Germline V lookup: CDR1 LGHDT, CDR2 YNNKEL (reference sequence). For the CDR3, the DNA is TGTGCCAGCGGTAGGGGGGGGGCCACCTACGAGCAGTACTTC. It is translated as CASGRGGATYEQYF.

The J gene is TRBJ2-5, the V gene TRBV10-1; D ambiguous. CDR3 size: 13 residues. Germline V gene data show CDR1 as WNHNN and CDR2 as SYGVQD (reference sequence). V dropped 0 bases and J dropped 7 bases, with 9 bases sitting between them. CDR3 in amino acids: CASSESIVGTQYF. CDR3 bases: TGCGCCAGCAGTGAGTCAATAGTTGGGACCCAGTACTTC.

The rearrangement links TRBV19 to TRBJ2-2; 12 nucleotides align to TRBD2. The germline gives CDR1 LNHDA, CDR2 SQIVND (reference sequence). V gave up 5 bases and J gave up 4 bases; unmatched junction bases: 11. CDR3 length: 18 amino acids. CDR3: CASSSQTSGGIITGELFF. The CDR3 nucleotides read TGTGCCAGTAGTTCTCAGACTAGCGGGGGTATCATCACCGGGGAGCTGTTTTTT.

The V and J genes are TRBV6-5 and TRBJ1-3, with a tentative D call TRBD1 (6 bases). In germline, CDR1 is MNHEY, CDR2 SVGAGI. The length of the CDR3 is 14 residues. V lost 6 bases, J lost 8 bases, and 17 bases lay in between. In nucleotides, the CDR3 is TGTGCCAGCAGACCCGGGCTCCAGGGGCACACCATATATTTT. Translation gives CASRPGLQGHTIYF.

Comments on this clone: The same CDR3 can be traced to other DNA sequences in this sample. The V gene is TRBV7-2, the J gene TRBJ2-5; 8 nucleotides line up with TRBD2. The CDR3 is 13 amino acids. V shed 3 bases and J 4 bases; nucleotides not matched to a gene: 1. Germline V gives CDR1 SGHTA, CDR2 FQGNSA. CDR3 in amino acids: CASSFAGGETQYF. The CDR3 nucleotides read TGTGCCAGCAGCTTCGCGGGGGGAGAGACCCAGTACTTC. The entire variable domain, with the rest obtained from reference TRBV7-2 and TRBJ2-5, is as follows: GAGVSQSPSNKVTEKGKDVELRCDPISGHTALYWYRQSLGQGLEFLIYFQGNSAPDKSGLPSDRFSAERTGGSVSTLTIQRTQQEDSAVYLCASSFAGGETQYFGPGTRLLVL.

CDR3 protein: CASTFPRVGNTIYF. In DNA, the CDR3 is TGTGCCTCCACCTTCCCCAGGGTCGGAAACACCATATATTTT. The chain employs TRBV30 and TRBJ1-3, with D perhaps matching TRBD1 (5 bases). The CDR3 consists of 14 residues. Germline CDR1 GTSNPN, CDR2 SVGIG (reference sequence). Between the trimmed V and J ends, which lost 7 bases and 4 bases, there was a span of 17 bases.

The CDR3 DNA is TGTGCCAGCAGTTACCACTCGGGGACAGGCACAGATACGCAGTATTTT. Translated: CASSYHSGTGTDTQYF. This chain joins TRBV6-5 and TRBJ2-3; 7 bases are a match to TRBD1. Germline V lookup: CDR1 MNHEY, CDR2 SVGAGI. The ends lost 2 bases at V and 1 base at J; junction bases unmatched: 6. The length of the CDR3 is 16 residues.

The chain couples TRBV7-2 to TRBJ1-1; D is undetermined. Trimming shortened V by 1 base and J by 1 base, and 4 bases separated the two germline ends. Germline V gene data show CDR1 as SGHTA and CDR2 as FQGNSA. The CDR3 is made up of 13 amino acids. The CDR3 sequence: CASSLGKNTEAFF. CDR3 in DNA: TGTGCCAGCAGCTTAGGTAAGAACACTGAAGCTTTCTTT.

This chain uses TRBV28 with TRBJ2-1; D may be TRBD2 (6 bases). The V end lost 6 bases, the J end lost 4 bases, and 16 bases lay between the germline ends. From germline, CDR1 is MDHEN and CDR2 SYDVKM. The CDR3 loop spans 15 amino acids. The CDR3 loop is CASRVGGEVYNEQFF. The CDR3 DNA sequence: TGTGCCAGCAGGGTAGGCGGGGAAGTTTACAATGAGCAGTTCTTC. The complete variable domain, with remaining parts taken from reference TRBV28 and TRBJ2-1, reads DVKVTQSSRYLVKRTGEKVFLECVQDMDHENMFWYRQDPGLGLRLIYFSYDVKMKEKGDIPEGYSVSREKKERFSLILESASTNQTSMYLCASRVGGEVYNEQFFGPGTRLTVL.

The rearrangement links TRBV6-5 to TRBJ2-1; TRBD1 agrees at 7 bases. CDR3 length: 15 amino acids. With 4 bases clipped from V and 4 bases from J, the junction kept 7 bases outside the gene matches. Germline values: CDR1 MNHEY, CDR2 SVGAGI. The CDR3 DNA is TGTGCCAGCAGTTCAGAGGGACAGAAGTACAATGAGCAGTTCTTC. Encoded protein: CASSSEGQKYNEQFF.

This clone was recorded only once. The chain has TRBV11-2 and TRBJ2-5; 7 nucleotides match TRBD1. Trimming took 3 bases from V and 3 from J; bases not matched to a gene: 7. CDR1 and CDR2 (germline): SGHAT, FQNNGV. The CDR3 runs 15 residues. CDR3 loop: CASSFSTGTEETQYF. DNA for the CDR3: TGTGCCAGCAGCTTTTCTACCGGGACAGAAGAGACCCAGTACTTC.

CDR3 region: CASSVSGYTGNTIYF. The CDR3, as DNA: TGTGCCAGCAGCGTCTCGGGTTATACTGGAAACACCATATATTTT. V and J are TRBV9 and TRBJ1-3; unclear D gene. The V and J ends lost 2 bases and 2 bases respectively, with 11 bases between them. The length of the CDR3 is 15 residues. Germline V lookup: CDR1 SGDLS, CDR2 YYNGEE. The complete variable domain, with remaining parts taken from reference TRBV9 and TRBJ1-3, reads DSGVTQTPKHLITATGQRVTLRCSPRSGDLSVYWYQQSLDQGLQFLIQYYNGEERAKGNILERFSAQQFPDLHSELNLSSLELGDSALYFCASSVSGYTGNTIYFGEGSWLTVV.

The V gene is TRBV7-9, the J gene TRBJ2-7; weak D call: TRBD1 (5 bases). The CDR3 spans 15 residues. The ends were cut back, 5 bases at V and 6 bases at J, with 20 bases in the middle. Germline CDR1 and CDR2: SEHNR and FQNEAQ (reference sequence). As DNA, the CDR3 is TGTGCCAGCAGCCTCCCTCGGCAGGGTTTGCCCGAGCAGTACTTC. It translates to CASSLPRQGLPEQYF.

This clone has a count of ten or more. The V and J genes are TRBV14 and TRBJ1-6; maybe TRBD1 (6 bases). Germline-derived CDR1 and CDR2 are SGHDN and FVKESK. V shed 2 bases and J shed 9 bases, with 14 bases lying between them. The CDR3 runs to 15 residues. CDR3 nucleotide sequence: TGTGCCAGCAGCCAAATTCAGGGGCGAGGTTCACCCCTCCACTTT. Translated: CASSQIQGRGSPLHF.

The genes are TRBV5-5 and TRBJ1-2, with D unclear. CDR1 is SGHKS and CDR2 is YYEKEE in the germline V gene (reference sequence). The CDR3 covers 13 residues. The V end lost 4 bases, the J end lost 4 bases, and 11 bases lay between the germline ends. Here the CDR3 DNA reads TGTGCCAGCAGCCCATCAGGTGCCTATGGCTACACCTTC. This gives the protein CASSPSGAYGYTF. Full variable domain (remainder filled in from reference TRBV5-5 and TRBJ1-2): DAGVTQSPTHLIKTRGQQVTLRCSPISGHKSVSWYQQVLGQGPQFIFQYYEKEERGRGNFPDRFSARQFPNYSSELNVNALLLGDSALYLCASSPSGAYGYTFGSGTRLTVV.

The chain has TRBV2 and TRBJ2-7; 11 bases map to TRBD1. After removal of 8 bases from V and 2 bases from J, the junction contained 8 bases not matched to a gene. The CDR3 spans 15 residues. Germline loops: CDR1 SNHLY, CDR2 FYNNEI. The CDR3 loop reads CASPGQGEGAYEQYF. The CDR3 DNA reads TGTGCCAGCCCGGGACAGGGGGAAGGGGCCTACGAGCAGTACTTC.

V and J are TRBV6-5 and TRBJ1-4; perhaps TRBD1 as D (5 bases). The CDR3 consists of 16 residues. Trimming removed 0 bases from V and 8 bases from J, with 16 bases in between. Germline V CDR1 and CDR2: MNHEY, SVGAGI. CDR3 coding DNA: TGTGCCAGCAGTTACTCGAGGTCTGGGGCAGGGGAAAAACTGTTTTTT. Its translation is CASSYSRSGAGEKLFF.

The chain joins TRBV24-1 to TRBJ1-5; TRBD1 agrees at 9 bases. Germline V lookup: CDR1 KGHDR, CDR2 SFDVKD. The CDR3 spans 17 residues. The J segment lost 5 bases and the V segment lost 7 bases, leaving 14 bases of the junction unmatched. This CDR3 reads CATSDGSRTGDYQPQHF. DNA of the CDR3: TGTGCCACCAGCGACGGGTCGCGGACAGGGGATTATCAGCCCCAGCATTTT.

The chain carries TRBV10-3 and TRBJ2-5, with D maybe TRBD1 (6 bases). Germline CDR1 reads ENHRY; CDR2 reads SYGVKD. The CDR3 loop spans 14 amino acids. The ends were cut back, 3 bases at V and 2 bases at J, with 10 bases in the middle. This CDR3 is CAISDRDTQETQYF. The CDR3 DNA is TGTGCCATCAGTGACAGGGACACGCAAGAGACCCAGTACTTC.

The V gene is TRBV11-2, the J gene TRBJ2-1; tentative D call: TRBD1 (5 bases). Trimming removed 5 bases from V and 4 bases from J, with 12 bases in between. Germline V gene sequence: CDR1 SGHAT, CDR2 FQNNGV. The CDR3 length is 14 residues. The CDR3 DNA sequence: TGTGCCAGCAGCCCTAGACAGAATTACAATGAGCAGTTCTTC. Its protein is CASSPRQNYNEQFF. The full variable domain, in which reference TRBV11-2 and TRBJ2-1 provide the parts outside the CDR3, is EAGVAQSPRYKIIEKRQSVAFWCNPISGHATLYWYQQILGQGPKLLIQFQNNGVVDDSQLPKDRFSAERLKGVDSTLKIQPAKLEDSAVYLCASSPRQNYNEQFFGPGTRLTVL.

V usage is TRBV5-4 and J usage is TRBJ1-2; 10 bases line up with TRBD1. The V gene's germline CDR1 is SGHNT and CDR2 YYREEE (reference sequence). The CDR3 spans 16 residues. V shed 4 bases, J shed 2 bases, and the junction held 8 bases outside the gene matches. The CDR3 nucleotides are TGTGCCAGCAGCCGTGATCCGGGACAGGGGAACTATGGCTACACCTTC. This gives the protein CASSRDPGQGNYGYTF.

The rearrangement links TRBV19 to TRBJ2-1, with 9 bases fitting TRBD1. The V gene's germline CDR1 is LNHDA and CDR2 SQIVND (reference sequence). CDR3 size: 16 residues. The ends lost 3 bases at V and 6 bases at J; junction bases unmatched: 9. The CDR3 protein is CASSMGDRAGTNEQFF. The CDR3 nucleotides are TGTGCCAGTAGTATGGGGGACAGGGCTGGTACCAATGAGCAGTTCTTC.

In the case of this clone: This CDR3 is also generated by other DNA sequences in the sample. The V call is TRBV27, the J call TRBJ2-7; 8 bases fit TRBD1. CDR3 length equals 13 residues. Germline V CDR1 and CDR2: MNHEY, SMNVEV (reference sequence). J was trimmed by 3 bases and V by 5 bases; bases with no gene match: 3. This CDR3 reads CASSATGGYEQYF. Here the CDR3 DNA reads TGTGCCAGCAGTGCCACAGGGGGCTACGAGCAGTACTTC.

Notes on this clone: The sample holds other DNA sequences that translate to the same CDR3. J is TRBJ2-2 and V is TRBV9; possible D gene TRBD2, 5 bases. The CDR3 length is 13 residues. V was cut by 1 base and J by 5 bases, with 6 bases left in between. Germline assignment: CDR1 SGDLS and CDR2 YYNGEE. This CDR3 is CASSVSGTGELFF. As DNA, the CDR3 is TGTGCCAGCAGCGTATCGGGGACCGGGGAGCTGTTTTTT.

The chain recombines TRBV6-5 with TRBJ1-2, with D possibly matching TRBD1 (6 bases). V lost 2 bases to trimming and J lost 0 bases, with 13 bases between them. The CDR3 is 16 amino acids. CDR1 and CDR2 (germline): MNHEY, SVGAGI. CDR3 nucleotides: TGTGCCAGCAGTTACGGACAGCCCGGCTCTAACTATGGCTACACCTTC. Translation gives CASSYGQPGSNYGYTF.

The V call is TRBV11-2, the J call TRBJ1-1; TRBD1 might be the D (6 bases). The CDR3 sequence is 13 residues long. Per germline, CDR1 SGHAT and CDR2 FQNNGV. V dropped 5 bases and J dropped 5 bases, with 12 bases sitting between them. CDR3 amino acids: CASSPGTRTEAFF. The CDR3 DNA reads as TGTGCCAGCAGCCCCGGGACACGTACTGAAGCTTTCTTT.

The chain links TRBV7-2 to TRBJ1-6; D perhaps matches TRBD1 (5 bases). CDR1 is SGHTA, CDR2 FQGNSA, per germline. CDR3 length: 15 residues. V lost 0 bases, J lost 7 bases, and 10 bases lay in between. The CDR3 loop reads CASSLAETANSPLHF. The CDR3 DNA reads TGTGCCAGCAGCTTAGCAGAGACAGCAAATTCACCCCTCCACTTT.

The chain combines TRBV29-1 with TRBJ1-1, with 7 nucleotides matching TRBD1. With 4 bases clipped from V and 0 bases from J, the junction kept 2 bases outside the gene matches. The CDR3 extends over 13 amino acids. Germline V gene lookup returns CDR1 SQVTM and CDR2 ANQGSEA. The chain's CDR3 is CSVVGQLNTEAFF. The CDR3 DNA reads TGCAGCGTTGTGGGACAGCTGAACACTGAAGCTTTCTTT.

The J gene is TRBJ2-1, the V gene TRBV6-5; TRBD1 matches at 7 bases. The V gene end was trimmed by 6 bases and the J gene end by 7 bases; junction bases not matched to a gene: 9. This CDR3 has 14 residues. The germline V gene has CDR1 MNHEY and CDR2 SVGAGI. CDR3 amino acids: CASSQIQGWNEQFF. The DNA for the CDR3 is TGTGCCAGCAGCCAAATACAGGGGTGGAATGAGCAGTTCTTC.